These 9 T cell receptor beta chains originate from one sample sequenced in a study of shared clonotypes between healthy human individuals (dated by TCRdb to 2020 to 2021). The library relied on the immunoSEQ multiplex PCR assay. Entries here come from immuneACCESS through TCRdb and include only in-frame sequences with V and J called. Some clones fail to appear in such tables; in the studies checked, an unresolved V gene covers under half of the shortfall, and the cause of the remainder is unknown. The sample contains about 1 million clones, approximately 76% of them found a single time. The top ten clones comprise 1.4% to 1.5% of the sample. Sequencing input: memory CD4+ T cells sorted from blood. Interpreted using the paper, the cell subset or site label stands for: CD45RA-negative fraction. These receptors all come from a man between 18 and 35 years old in good health.

The chain links TRBV14 to TRBJ1-1, with 10 positions matching TRBD1. The CDR3 is 16 residues long. The germline V gene encodes CDR1 SGHDN and CDR2 FVKESK. Germline trimming cut 1 base from V and 7 bases from J; bases unmatched to any gene: 9. CDR3 loop: CASSQVGTGVRNEAFF. The CDR3 nucleotides are TGTGCCAGCAGCCAAGTGGGGACAGGGGTACGGAATGAAGCTTTCTTT.

CDR3 DNA: TGTGCCAGCAGCTCGGGAAAACGCAATGAGCAGTTCTTC. This translates into CASSSGKRNEQFF. V and J are TRBV7-3 and TRBJ2-1; weak D call: TRBD2 (5 bases). Germline loops: CDR1 SGHTA, CDR2 FQGTGA. Trimming cost V 4 bases and J 6 bases, with 10 bases left between them. The CDR3 runs to 13 residues. The full variable domain, with the rest looked up from reference TRBV7-3 and TRBJ2-1, is GAGVSQTPSNKVTEKGKYVELRCDPISGHTALYWYRQSLGQGPEFLIYFQGTGAADDSGLPNDRFFAVRPEGSVSTLKIQRTERGDSAVYLCASSSGKRNEQFFGPGTRLTVL.

This clone was detected once. The conserved phenylalanine or tryptophan is not found at the CDR3 terminus, so this likely reflects a read error. The DNA is omitted, as the CDR3 cannot be located on it reliably, and the CDR3 follows TCRdb's listing. The rearrangement joins TRBV27 to TRBJ1-1. Germline V gene data show CDR1 as MNHEY and CDR2 as SMNVEV (reference sequence). The length of the CDR3 is 8 amino acids, counting both ends. CDR3: CASPACPA.

V is TRBV28 and J is TRBJ1-2; weak D call: TRBD1 (5 bases). V was trimmed by 4 bases and J by 8 bases, leaving 17 bases between them. The CDR3 contains 14 residues. Germline CDR1 is MDHEN and CDR2 is SYDVKM. CDR3 region: CASSSDKQDRGYTF. CDR3 DNA: TGTGCCAGCAGTTCTGACAAACAGGATCGGGGCTACACCTTC.

The chain recombines TRBV20-1 with TRBJ2-1; D remains unclear. V dropped 1 base and J dropped 9 bases, with 7 bases sitting between them. Per germline, CDR1 DFQATT and CDR2 SNEGSKA (reference sequence). This CDR3 comprises 11 residues. This CDR3 reads CSARVSREQFF. CDR3 DNA sequence: TGCAGTGCTAGAGTCTCCCGTGAGCAGTTCTTC.

The chain has TRBV18 and TRBJ1-3; D remains unclear. The CDR3 has 17 residues. Between the trimmed V and J ends, which lost 3 bases and 0 bases, there was a span of 15 bases. Germline CDR1 KGHSH, CDR2 LQKENI. CDR3: CASSPTSQPSSGNTIYF. CDR3 sequence (DNA): TGTGCCAGCTCACCCACGTCACAGCCCTCCTCTGGAAACACCATATATTTT.

This clone was seen a single time. This same CDR3 is encoded by further DNA sequences in the sample. The J gene is TRBJ2-2, the V gene TRBV5-1, with 8 nucleotides matching TRBD1. The ends lost 2 bases at V and 5 bases at J; junction bases unmatched: 2. CDR3 length: 14 amino acids. The germline V gene encodes CDR1 SGHRS and CDR2 YFSETQ. The chain's CDR3 is CASSFQGATGELFF. The CDR3 DNA is TGCGCCAGCAGCTTCCAGGGGGCTACCGGGGAGCTGTTTTTT.

The chain links TRBV6-1 to TRBJ1-6; D call uncertain. The CDR3 has 14 amino acids. Germline loops: CDR1 MNHNS, CDR2 SASEGT. V lost 4 bases, J lost 0 bases, and 4 bases lay in between. The chain's CDR3 is CASSGSSYNSPLHF. In nucleotides, the CDR3 is TGTGCCAGCAGTGGGAGCTCCTATAATTCACCCCTCCACTTT.

V and J are TRBV11-3 and TRBJ2-3; no clear D. Germline CDR1 and CDR2: SGHNT and YENEEA. CDR3 length equals 12 residues. V lost 1 base, J lost 5 bases, and 4 bases lay in between. In DNA form, the CDR3 reads TGTGCCAGCAGCTTAGTAGGAGATACGCAGTATTTT. Amino acid sequence: CASSLVGDTQYF.